This passage covers 29 T cell receptor beta chains from one sample sequenced in a study of spatial heterogeneity in lung cancer. General observations from the study: Tumor mutation count correlated with how many alpha and beta TCRs expanded intratumorally.

No antigen has been assigned to these receptors. The sample's time point: sample taken at primary tumor resection. TCRdb called the 5' RACE reads again in MiXCR, with one record for every CDR3 protein. The repertoire holds about 22,000 distinct CDR3 sequences, with around 10% as singletons. The material was lung tumor tissue, obtained at surgery. The source of these receptors is a male donor with early-stage non-small cell lung cancer.

Many counts were recorded for this clonotype. The rearrangement joins TRBV27 to TRBJ2-1, with 10 bases that match TRBD2. The germline CDR1 and CDR2 sequences are MNHEY and SMNVEV (reference sequence). V trimming: 7 bases; J trimming: 8 bases; junction bases outside the gene matches: 17. This CDR3 has 17 residues. CDR3 protein: CASTPFPGTSGDHEQFF. The CDR3, as DNA: TGTGCCAGCACCCCTTTCCCAGGAACTAGCGGGGATCATGAGCAGTTCTTC.

In its sample, this clonotype was seen many times. The chain links TRBV20-1 to TRBJ1-6; D unclear. Germline V CDR1 and CDR2: DFQATT, SNEGSKA (reference sequence). The CDR3 sequence is 14 residues long. Trimming left V 5 bases short and J 6 bases short, with 14 bases between. This CDR3 is CSAPRARANSPLHF. Written as DNA, the CDR3 is TGCAGTGCTCCCCGCGCAAGGGCTAATTCACCCCTCCACTTT.

This clonotype is categorized as medium-sized (0.01 to 0.1%). The rearrangement uses TRBV5-1 and TRBJ2-5; possibly TRBD2 for D (5 bases). The CDR3 contains 14 residues. The ends were cut back, 0 bases at V and 7 bases at J, with 13 bases in the middle. Germline values: CDR1 SGHRS, CDR2 YFSETQ. CDR3 nucleotide sequence: TGCGCCAGCAGCTTGGGGGAGATTGTGGCGACCCAGTACTTC. Its translation: CASSLGEIVATQYF.

The chain links TRBV20-1 to TRBJ2-5; tentative D call: TRBD1 (7 bases). The V end lost 8 bases, the J end lost 2 bases, and 12 bases lay between the germline ends. In germline, CDR1 is DFQATT, CDR2 SNEGSKA (reference sequence). The CDR3 spans 12 residues. CDR3 loop: CSLQGRQETQYF. In DNA form, the CDR3 reads TGCAGTTTACAGGGGAGGCAAGAGACCCAGTACTTC.

The chain joins TRBV5-1 to TRBJ2-3; D is unclear. Trimming pared 1 base from V and 6 bases from J, leaving 9 bases between. The CDR3 is 13 amino acids. The germline V gene encodes CDR1 SGHRS and CDR2 YFSETQ. CDR3 loop: CASSLLPGDTQYF. The CDR3 nucleotides read TGCGCCAGCAGCTTGCTCCCTGGGGATACGCAGTATTTT.

By share, this clonotype ranks as medium-sized. V usage is TRBV27 and J usage is TRBJ2-1; a weak D match, TRBD1 (6 bases). Germline V CDR1 and CDR2: MNHEY, SMNVEV (reference sequence). The CDR3 contains 14 residues. Trimming removed 2 bases from V and 7 bases from J, with 12 bases in between. CDR3 nucleotide sequence: TGTGCCAGCAGTTTAATTGACAGGACGAATGAGCAGTTCTTC. Its protein product is CASSLIDRTNEQFF.

V gene TRBV30 combines with J gene TRBJ2-7; 8 nucleotides match TRBD2. Germline V gene sequence: CDR1 GTSNPN, CDR2 SVGIG (reference sequence). There are 13 residues in the CDR3. Losses at the gene ends were 3 bases for V and 2 bases for J; bases not matched to a gene: 3. As DNA, the CDR3 is TGTGCCTGGAGCCGGGGACTAGCCTACGAGCAGTACTTC. It translates to CAWSRGLAYEQYF.

This clonotype was seen repeatedly, ten times or more. The rearrangement uses TRBV28 and TRBJ1-5; maybe TRBD1 (5 bases). Germline CDR1 and CDR2: MDHEN and SYDVKM. The V end lost 3 bases, the J end lost 1 base, and 13 bases lay between the germline ends. The CDR3 is 16 residues long. CDR3 amino acids: CASSFGAEGSNQPQHF. The CDR3 nucleotides are TGTGCCAGCAGTTTCGGGGCTGAGGGGAGCAATCAGCCCCAGCATTTT.

In its sample, this clonotype was seen a few times. This chain joins TRBV12-3 or TRBV12-4 and TRBJ2-5, with 12 bases that match TRBD2. J gave up 5 bases and V 5 bases, and 6 bases lay outside the gene matches. CDR3 size: 15 residues. The CDR3 coding sequence is TGTGCCAGCAGTCCCCTAGCGGGGGGGCAGGAGACCCAGTACTTC. The encoded protein is CASSPLAGGQETQYF.

This clonotype was picked up a small number of times. This chain connects TRBV18 to TRBJ2-3; 8 positions agree with TRBD1. CDR1 KGHSH and CDR2 LQKENI come from the germline V gene. The CDR3 loop spans 14 amino acids. V dropped 3 bases and J dropped 3; count of bases not matched to a gene: 2. This chain's CDR3 is CASSPDRVTDTQYF. Here the CDR3 DNA reads TGTGCCAGCTCACCGGACAGGGTGACAGATACGCAGTATTTT.

This clonotype was picked up many times. The V gene is TRBV7-3, the J gene TRBJ2-2, with D maybe TRBD2 (6 bases). The germline V and J ends were trimmed by 5 bases and 8 bases, with 15 bases remaining between them. Per germline, CDR1 SGHTA and CDR2 FQGTGA. The CDR3 has 14 residues. CDR3 region: CASSPQEGSGELFF. The CDR3 DNA sequence: TGTGCCAGCAGCCCCCAGGAGGGTTCGGGGGAGCTGTTTTTT.

This clonotype is deemed medium-sized. J is TRBJ1-1 and V is TRBV7-3, with a weak D call TRBD1 (5 bases). Between the trimmed V and J ends, which lost 2 bases and 1 base, there was a span of 5 bases. The CDR3 sequence is 13 residues long. Germline V lookup: CDR1 SGHTA, CDR2 FQGTGA. CDR3 sequence reads: CASSLDRNTEAFF. For the CDR3, the DNA is TGTGCCAGCAGCTTAGACAGGAACACTGAAGCTTTCTTT.

This clonotype came up a few times. The chain couples TRBV18 to TRBJ2-3; 7 nucleotides match TRBD2. This CDR3 is built from 15 residues. Per germline, CDR1 KGHSH and CDR2 LQKENI. With 3 bases clipped from V and 2 bases from J, the junction kept 5 bases outside the gene matches. Here the CDR3 reads CASSPGLHDTDTQYF. The CDR3 nucleotides are TGTGCCAGCTCACCGGGACTACATGACACAGATACGCAGTATTTT.

This clonotype was counted a few times. This chain joins TRBV29-1 and TRBJ2-3; D is uncertain. The germline V gene encodes CDR1 SQVTM and CDR2 ANQGSEA. The V gene lost 1 base and the J gene lost 0 bases, with 8 bases spanning the gap. The CDR3 extends over 14 amino acids. The DNA of the CDR3 is TGCAGCGTTGAAGCTAGGGTGAGCACAGATACGCAGTATTTT. Its translation: CSVEARVSTDTQYF.

The sample holds many counts of this clonotype. The chain combines TRBV6-1 with TRBJ1-6; 7 bases are shared with TRBD1. J gave up 9 bases and V 8 bases, and 4 bases lay outside the gene matches. The germline V gene has CDR1 MNHNS and CDR2 SASEGT. The CDR3 sequence is 12 residues long. The CDR3 DNA reads as TGTGCCAGCGGTTCAGGGGGTTCACCCCTCCACTTT. As protein: CASGSGGSPLHF.

This clonotype was detected ten times or more. The chain recombines TRBV5-1 with TRBJ2-3, with D possibly TRBD2 on 5 matching bases. The germline gives CDR1 SGHRS, CDR2 YFSETQ. V lost 0 bases and J lost 1, with 9 bases in between. There are 15 residues in the CDR3. The CDR3 reads CASSLARTGTDTQYF. CDR3 bases: TGCGCCAGCAGCTTGGCAAGGACTGGCACAGATACGCAGTATTTT.

This clonotype was detected many times. V gene TRBV10-3 combines with J gene TRBJ2-3; 8 positions agree with TRBD2. This CDR3 region has 12 residues. Germline-derived CDR1 and CDR2 are ENHRY and SYGVKD. V lost 6 bases to trimming and J lost 9 bases; unmatched junction nucleotides: 5. CDR3 region: CAISGGEDTQYF. The CDR3, as DNA: TGTGCCATCAGCGGGGGGGAGGACACGCAGTATTTT.

This clonotype was detected many times. V gene TRBV29-1 combines with J gene TRBJ2-7, with D uncertain. The CDR3 runs 11 residues. The germline V gene has CDR1 SQVTM and CDR2 ANQGSEA. With 4 bases removed from V and 1 base from J, the gap between germline ends came to 5 bases. The CDR3 loop is CSVGESYEQYF. In DNA form, the CDR3 reads TGCAGCGTTGGGGAATCCTACGAGCAGTACTTC.

Many counts were recorded for this clonotype. The DNA of the CDR3 is TGTGCCAGCAGCCTGGGACTAGCGGGGAATGAGCAGTTCTTC. This gives the protein CASSLGLAGNEQFF. The chain is built from TRBV27 and TRBJ2-1, with 13 bases aligning to TRBD2. The junction had 3 bases not matched to a gene; V was cut back by 6 bases and J by 7 bases. Germline loops: CDR1 MNHEY, CDR2 SMNVEV (reference sequence). The CDR3 is made up of 14 amino acids.

This clonotype was counted ten times or more. The chain recombines TRBV5-1 with TRBJ2-3; 8 bases match TRBD2. Germline CDR1 reads SGHRS; CDR2 reads YFSETQ. Trimming cost V 0 bases and J 6 bases; bases outside gene matches: 3. CDR3 length: 14 residues. The CDR3 sequence is CASSLAGGPDTQYF. For the CDR3, the DNA is TGCGCCAGCAGCTTGGCGGGGGGGCCTGATACGCAGTATTTT. Full variable domain (missing parts from reference TRBV5-1 and TRBJ2-3): KAGVTQTPRYLIKTRGQQVTLSCSPISGHRSVSWYQQTPGQGLQFLFEYFSETQRNKGNFPGRFSGRQFSNSRSEMNVSTLELGDSALYLCASSLAGGPDTQYFGPGTRLTVL.

This clonotype has more than one count but fewer than ten. The rearrangement joins TRBV28 to TRBJ2-3; 9 nucleotides line up with TRBD1. The CDR3 length is 15 residues. The germline V gene has CDR1 MDHEN and CDR2 SYDVKM. With 5 bases clipped from V and 3 bases from J, the junction kept 6 bases outside the gene matches. This CDR3 reads CASSAPGQGTDTQYF. The DNA of the CDR3 is TGTGCCAGCAGTGCCCCGGGACAGGGTACAGATACGCAGTATTTT.

A few counts support this clonotype. The chain employs TRBV6-5 and TRBJ1-1; D gene uncertain. This CDR3 has 14 amino acids. CDR1 MNHEY and CDR2 SVGAGI come from the germline V gene. The V gene lost 2 bases and the J gene lost 0 bases, with 7 bases spanning the gap. CDR3 DNA sequence: TGTGCCAGCAGTTACGGCCGGTTGAACACTGAAGCTTTCTTT. The encoded protein is CASSYGRLNTEAFF.

This clonotype was counted many times. The chain combines TRBV7-2 with TRBJ2-5; 8 bases match TRBD2. Germline values: CDR1 SGHTA, CDR2 FQGNSA. V trimming: 5 bases; J trimming: 4 bases; junction bases outside the gene matches: 6. CDR3 length equals 14 residues. In nucleotides, the CDR3 is TGTGCCAGCAGCGTACGAGCGGGGGCAGAGACCCAGTACTTC. Translating it yields CASSVRAGAETQYF.

This clonotype was detected a few times. The CDR3 DNA follows: TGTGCCAGCAGCCTCGATCACCACACAGATACGCAGTATTTT. Amino acid sequence: CASSLDHHTDTQYF. This sequence joins TRBV5-5 and TRBJ2-3; D is unresolved. CDR3 size: 14 residues. Trimming shortened V by 4 bases and J by 2 bases, and 11 bases separated the two germline ends. From germline, CDR1 is SGHKS and CDR2 YYEKEE (reference sequence).

There are many counts of this clonotype. The rearrangement links TRBV5-5 to TRBJ2-2; 9 bases match TRBD1. V trimming: 6 bases; J trimming: 4 bases; junction bases outside the gene matches: 16. Germline CDR1 and CDR2: SGHKS and YYEKEE (reference sequence). This CDR3 has 18 residues. The CDR3 protein is CASTKIGDRAFLTGELFF. As DNA, the CDR3 is TGTGCCAGCACCAAAATAGGGGACAGGGCGTTCCTCACCGGGGAGCTGTTTTTT.

This clonotype was detected ten times or more. The chain recombines TRBV18 with TRBJ2-2, with TRBD1 matching over 8 bases. Germline V lookup: CDR1 KGHSH, CDR2 LQKENI. The CDR3 has 15 residues. Trimming removed 3 bases from V and 0 bases from J; junction bases left unmatched: 0. The CDR3 region is CASSPDRANTGELFF. The CDR3 bases are TGTGCCAGCTCACCGGACAGGGCGAACACCGGGGAGCTGTTTTTT.

This clonotype was found many times. This chain links TRBV28 with TRBJ2-5; TRBD2 agrees at 12 bases. Germline CDR1 MDHEN, CDR2 SYDVKM. J was trimmed by 5 bases and V by 5 bases; bases with no gene match: 6. The CDR3 sequence is 15 residues long. The CDR3: CASSPGTSGFETQYF. The CDR3 bases are TGTGCCAGCAGTCCCGGGACTAGCGGGTTCGAGACCCAGTACTTC.

This clonotype was found many times. The chain carries TRBV28 and TRBJ2-1; no clear D gene. CDR3 size: 12 residues. Germline V gene data show CDR1 as MDHEN and CDR2 as SYDVKM. The ends were cut back, 6 bases at V and 12 bases at J, with 15 bases in the middle. CDR3 amino acids: CASSILDAGQFF. The CDR3 nucleotides read TGTGCCAGCAGCATACTGGACGCTGGGCAGTTCTTC.

This clonotype came up many times. The genes are TRBV5-1 and TRBJ2-1; TRBD2 matches 14 bases. This CDR3 region has 18 residues. CDR1 is SGHRS and CDR2 is YFSETQ in the germline V gene. The J segment lost 4 bases and the V segment lost 4 bases, leaving 10 bases of the junction unmatched. The CDR3 is CASSPLTSGGAFYNEQFF. The CDR3 bases are TGCGCCAGCAGCCCCCTGACTAGCGGGGGGGCCTTTTACAATGAGCAGTTCTTC.